This T cell receptor beta chain was recovered during a study of shared clonotypes between healthy human individuals. Trimming left V 5 bases short and J 5 bases short, with 10 bases between. CDR3 length equals 13 residues. Germline V CDR1 and CDR2: MGHRA, YSYEKL. Study conclusions and caveats: Compared with memory subsets, naive subsets generally had larger estimated richness. Generation of non-shared clonotypes was less probable than generation of clonotypes shared by all four donors. The authors sampled blood alone, and tissue repertoires likely differ.

Naivety among CD8 cells was defined by CD45RO negativity and positive CCR7 selection, thereby excluding terminally differentiated effector memory CD45RA+ cells. Points on this clone: Its matching antigen is unknown.

When replicate PCRs were run on sorted subsets, they used about 200 ng DNA, some 29,000 T cell genomes. Profiling relied on immunoSEQ multiplex PCR, and the TCRdb table lists in-frame clones only, not all of them. Of 550,000 to 750,000 clones in the sample, approximately 90% are singletons; the top ten hold 20% to 25%. This chain connects TRBV4-1 to TRBJ1-5, with D tentatively TRBD1 (5 bases). The clonotype comes from a man in his thirties or forties in good health. Sequencing was carried out using naive CD8+ T cells sorted from blood. The CDR3 region has the DNA TGCGCCAGCAGCTTGGACATTTATCAGCCCCAGCATTTT. Translated: CASSLDIYQPQHF.